The T cell receptor (beta chain) described here comes from a study of T cell repertoires in cytomegalovirus infection. Turning to the study itself: Alongside well-studied HLA-B-restricted CMV epitopes, recently identified HLA-C-restricted CMV epitopes were also used. CMV infection and matching HLA type were both indicated by public TCR beta signatures.

TCRdb analysed the reads with MiXCR anew, one entry per CDR3 protein. Of around 99,000 distinct CDR3 sequences in the sample, less than 30% are singletons; the top ten hold roughly three quarters. Comments on this clonotype: Its antigen is not identified.

Germline V gene sequence: CDR1 DFQATT, CDR2 SNEGSKA (reference sequence). CDR3 length equals 13 residues. The V gene lost 0 bases and the J gene lost 0 bases, with 5 bases spanning the gap. This clonotype originated in a human donor in good health (CMV status not recorded). Some clones in this sample may be carry-over from other donors' samples. The J gene is TRBJ1-2, the V gene TRBV20-1, with no clear D. Sequencing was performed on CD8+ T cells from cultured PBMCs, taken from culture after CMV antigen stimulation. The CDR3 DNA follows: TGCAGTGCTAGAGATAGCGCTAACTATGGCTACACCTTC. Translation gives CSARDSANYGYTF.